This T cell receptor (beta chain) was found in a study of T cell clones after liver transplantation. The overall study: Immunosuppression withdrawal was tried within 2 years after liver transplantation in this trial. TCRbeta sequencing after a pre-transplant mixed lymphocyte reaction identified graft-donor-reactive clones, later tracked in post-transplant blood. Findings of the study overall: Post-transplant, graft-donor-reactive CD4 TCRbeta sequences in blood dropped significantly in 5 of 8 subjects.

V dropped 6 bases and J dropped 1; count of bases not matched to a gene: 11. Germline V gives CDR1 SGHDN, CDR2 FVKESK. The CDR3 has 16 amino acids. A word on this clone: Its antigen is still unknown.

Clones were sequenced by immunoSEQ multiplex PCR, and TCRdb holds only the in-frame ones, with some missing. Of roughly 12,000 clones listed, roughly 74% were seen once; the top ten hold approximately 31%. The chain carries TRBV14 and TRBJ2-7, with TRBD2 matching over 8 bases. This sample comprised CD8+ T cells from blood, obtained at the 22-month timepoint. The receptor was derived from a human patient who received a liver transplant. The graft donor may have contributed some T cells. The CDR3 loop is CASRLTGRGASYEQYF. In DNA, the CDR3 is TGTGCCAGCAGATTAACCGGGCGGGGGGCATCCTACGAGCAGTACTTC.